Below, 4 T cell receptor beta chains from the same sample are listed, as sequenced in a study of blood T cell repertoires in COVID-19. Only in-frame clones appear in the TCRdb table, and some are missing; sequencing was by immunoSEQ multiplex PCR. The sample records around 80,000 clones, 75% to 85% being singletons. The specimen was peripheral blood. The receptors originated from a woman older than 75 with acute or convalescent COVID-19.

The rearrangement uses TRBV5-1 and TRBJ2-1; D is undetermined. The V gene lost 0 bases and the J gene lost 10 bases, with 5 bases spanning the gap. CDR1 is SGHRS, CDR2 YFSETQ, per germline. This CDR3 has 11 residues. The CDR3 loop reads CASSLDSEQFF. CDR3 sequence (DNA): TGCGCCAGCAGCTTGGACTCGGAGCAGTTCTTC.

The chain is built from TRBV7-6 and TRBJ2-5; 10 bases are a match to TRBD2. V trimming: 1 base; J trimming: 2 bases; junction bases outside the gene matches: 4. Germline V gene lookup returns CDR1 SGHVS and CDR2 FNYEAQ. This CDR3 has 16 residues. The CDR3 spells CASSLGEREGQETQYF. Here the CDR3 DNA reads TGTGCCAGCAGCTTAGGGGAGCGGGAGGGACAAGAGACCCAGTACTTC.

The gene calls are TRBV6-5 and TRBJ2-3; TRBD1 matches 9 bases. Germline CDR1 reads MNHEY; CDR2 reads SVGAGI. Trimming removed 6 bases from V and 4 bases from J; junction bases left unmatched: 8. The CDR3 totals 15 residues. The CDR3 loop is CASRGWTGAPDTQYF. CDR3 in DNA: TGTGCCAGCAGGGGGTGGACAGGGGCGCCAGATACGCAGTATTTT.

This chain connects TRBV3-1 (or the pseudogene TRBV3-2) to TRBJ2-3, with a weak D call TRBD1 (6 bases). The CDR3 has 13 residues. Trimming pared 4 bases from V and 1 base from J, leaving 6 bases between. CDR1 is LGHDT and CDR2 is YNNKEL in the germline V gene (reference sequence). The CDR3 nucleotides read TGTGCCAGCAGCCCAGGGGGCACAGATACGCAGTATTTT. It encodes CASSPGGTDTQYF.